Each of the 23 T cell receptor beta chains below was sequenced from the same sample in a study of T cells in Graves' hyperthyroidism and ophthalmopathy. Regions amplified from RNA transcripts were the TCR beta CDR3 regions. The TCR CDR3 was amplified in a first-round RT-PCR using the HTBI primer set. TCRdb reprocessed the multiplex PCR reads via MiXCR and lists one record per CDR3 protein. The sample gives over 700,000 distinct CDR3 sequences, roughly a third of which show up once; around 30% is in the top ten. Specimen: blood. The receptors originated from a woman aged 40-49 years with Graves' hyperthyroidism.

This chain links TRBV29-1 with TRBJ2-7; D is uncertain. The germline V and J ends were trimmed by 0 bases and 0 bases, with 3 bases remaining between them. The CDR3 totals 12 residues. Germline V CDR1 and CDR2: SQVTM, ANQGSEA. CDR3 region: CSVEENSYEQYF. The CDR3 region has the DNA TGCAGCGTTGAAGAGAACTCCTACGAGCAGTACTTC.

Notes on this clonotype: The germline gene is not matched at one end of the junction; a read error may be the cause. V gene TRBV9 combines with J gene TRBJ2-6; D is tentatively TRBD1 or TRBD2 (6 bases each). The CDR3 totals 15 residues. The V gene's germline CDR1 is SGDLS and CDR2 YYNGEE. The CDR3 protein is CASSVEGTGAKVLTF. CDR3 in DNA: TGTGCCAGCAGCGTAGAGGGGACGGGGGCCAAAGTCCTGACTTTC.

The chain combines TRBV19 with TRBJ1-5, with TRBD1 matching over 7 bases. The germline V gene has CDR1 LNHDA and CDR2 SQIVND (reference sequence). The CDR3 sequence is 17 residues long. The V segment lost 7 bases and the J segment 3 bases; nucleotides outside the gene matches: 15. The CDR3 bases are TGTGCCAGTACCAAATGGACAGGTAGGGGCCACAATCAGCCCCAGCATTTT. This translates into CASTKWTGRGHNQPQHF.

The rearrangement uses TRBV9 and TRBJ1-1; 7 bases match TRBD1. The CDR3 has 15 residues. Germline values: CDR1 SGDLS, CDR2 YYNGEE. The V gene end was trimmed by 6 bases and the J gene end by 0 bases; junction bases not matched to a gene: 8. This chain's CDR3 is CASTPTGTVNTEAFF. CDR3 nucleotides: TGTGCCAGCACCCCGACCGGGACAGTGAACACTGAAGCTTTCTTT.

This clonotype was detected many times. The gene calls are TRBV7-2 and TRBJ1-1, with D possibly matching TRBD1 (5 bases). CDR1 is SGHTA and CDR2 is FQGNSA in the germline V gene. Trimming left V 5 bases short and J 6 bases short, with 13 bases between. The CDR3 spans 13 residues. The CDR3 spells CASSPEGYAEAFF. The CDR3 DNA reads as TGTGCCAGCAGCCCTGAGGGGTACGCTGAAGCTTTCTTT. The whole variable domain, filled in from reference TRBV7-2 and TRBJ1-1, reads GAGVSQSPSNKVTEKGKDVELRCDPISGHTALYWYRQSLGQGLEFLIYFQGNSAPDKSGLPSDRFSAERTGGSVSTLTIQRTQQEDSAVYLCASSPEGYAEAFFGQGTRLTVV.

This clonotype was picked up many times. The rearrangement joins TRBV2 to TRBJ2-7, with D possibly TRBD1 on 5 matching bases. Germline-derived CDR1 and CDR2 are SNHLY and FYNNEI. CDR3 size: 11 residues. Trimming took off 4 bases at V and 6 bases at J, with 7 bases between the two ends. Written as DNA, the CDR3 is TGTGCCAGCAGTGTCCAGGGCGAGCAGTACTTC. Translating gives CASSVQGEQYF.

This clonotype showed up many times. The rearrangement uses TRBV9 and TRBJ1-3; D may be TRBD1 (5 bases). Germline V gene lookup returns CDR1 SGDLS and CDR2 YYNGEE. Between the trimmed V and J ends, which lost 4 bases and 1 base, there was a span of 12 bases. This CDR3 is built from 15 residues. CDR3 sequence: CASSLSGGSGNTIYF. The CDR3 nucleotides read TGTGCCAGCAGCCTATCGGGGGGGTCTGGAAACACCATATATTTT. Filled out from reference TRBV9 and TRBJ1-3, the complete variable domain reads DSGVTQTPKHLITATGQRVTLRCSPRSGDLSVYWYQQSLDQGLQFLIQYYNGEERAKGNILERFSAQQFPDLHSELNLSSLELGDSALYFCASSLSGGSGNTIYFGEGSWLTVV.

Notes on this clonotype: A read error may explain this, as a much larger clone is one base away. The V call is TRBV10-3, the J call TRBJ2-2, with 8 bases fitting TRBD1. This CDR3 is built from 13 residues. Germline V gives CDR1 ENHRY, CDR2 SYGVKD. J was trimmed by 7 bases and V by 7 bases; bases with no gene match: 5. Here the CDR3 DNA reads TGTGCCATCAAGACGGACAGGGACGGGGAGCTGTTTTTT. Protein product: CAIKTDRDGELFF.

This clonotype occurred a few times. The V call is TRBV6-2 or TRBV6-3, the J call TRBJ2-2; 8 positions match TRBD2. The CDR3 totals 14 residues. Germline V gene lookup returns CDR1 MNHEY and CDR2 SVGEGT. J was trimmed by 6 bases and V by 10 bases; bases with no gene match: 10. The CDR3 spells CATQRGGRSGELFF. Here the CDR3 DNA reads TGTGCCACCCAACGGGGGGGTAGGTCCGGGGAGCTGTTTTTT.

This clonotype was seen repeatedly, ten times or more. V and J are TRBV7-6 and TRBJ1-3; TRBD1 is a possible D gene (5 bases). CDR3 length: 15 amino acids. Trimming cost V 4 bases and J 7 bases, with 17 bases left between them. Germline loops: CDR1 SGHVS, CDR2 FNYEAQ. CDR3 coding DNA: TGTGCCAGCAGCTCGGGATCCGGGGCGGGTAACACCATATATTTT. Residues: CASSSGSGAGNTIYF.

The chain employs TRBV10-3 and TRBJ1-2; 7 positions match TRBD1. V was clipped by 5 bases and J by 2 bases; unmatched bases: 2. This CDR3 has 13 residues. Germline lookup yields CDR1 ENHRY and CDR2 SYGVKD. CDR3 region: CAISRDSNYGYTF. The CDR3 coding sequence is TGTGCCATCAGTCGGGACAGCAACTATGGCTACACCTTC.

This clonotype has at least ten counts. This chain links TRBV10-3 with TRBJ1-6; D gene ambiguous. V was cut by 5 bases and J by 4 bases, with 12 bases left in between. The CDR3 is 15 residues long. Germline CDR1 ENHRY, CDR2 SYGVKD. The CDR3 region is CAISSAGIYNSPLHF. In DNA, the CDR3 is TGTGCCATCAGTTCCGCAGGAATATATAATTCACCCCTCCACTTT.

This chain connects TRBV19 to TRBJ2-6, with a weak D call TRBD1 (5 bases). The CDR3 length is 18 residues. V was pared by 1 base and J by 4 bases, with 17 bases between. CDR1 is LNHDA, CDR2 SQIVND, per germline (reference sequence). This CDR3 is CASSIAARANTGANVLTF. The DNA for the CDR3 is TGTGCCAGTAGTATAGCTGCCAGGGCGAACACCGGGGCCAACGTCCTGACTTTC.

This sequence joins TRBV20-1 and TRBJ2-2, with 8 bases fitting TRBD2. The V gene's germline CDR1 is DFQATT and CDR2 SNEGSKA (reference sequence). The CDR3 consists of 14 residues. The CDR3 DNA reads as TGCAGCCAGAAAGCGGGGGAGGACACCGGGGAGCTGTTTTTT. Translating it yields CSQKAGEDTGELFF.

Worth noting for this clonotype: Given a much more abundant clone one base away, this may be a read error. No DNA is shown, since the ends of the CDR3 on it are uncertain; the CDR3 is the one TCRdb lists. V usage is TRBV7-2 and J usage is TRBJ1-6; the D call of TRBD1 is as the table states it, not checked on the DNA. The CDR3 comprises 16 residues, both ends counted. Germline CDR1 SGHTA, CDR2 FQGNSA. The chain's CDR3 is CASSLVGQGTRAPPHF.

As to this clonotype: The junction departs from the called germline gene at one end, perhaps through a read error. This chain connects TRBV7-8 to TRBJ2-5, with TRBD1 identical over 12 bases. The CDR3 length is 15 residues. Per germline, CDR1 SGHVS and CDR2 FQNEAQ. In nucleotides, the CDR3 is TGTGCCAGCAGAGGGGACAGGGGGCTTCAAGAGACCCTGTACTTC. This codes for CASRGDRGLQETLYF.

The chain uses TRBV5-1 and TRBJ2-7; TRBD1 matches at 8 bases. Looked up from germline, CDR1 is SGHRS and CDR2 is YFSETQ. J was trimmed by 2 bases and V by 4 bases; bases with no gene match: 8. This CDR3 has 15 residues. CDR3 DNA sequence: TGCGCCAGCAGCCACCGGGACAGGTTCCCCTACGAGCAGTACTTC. Residues: CASSHRDRFPYEQYF.

The rearrangement joins TRBV5-4 to TRBJ2-5, with 10 bases that match TRBD2. The junction had 5 bases not matched to a gene; V was cut back by 2 bases and J by 4 bases. The CDR3 has 15 residues. Germline V CDR1 and CDR2: SGHNT, YYREEE (reference sequence). CDR3: CASSFPSGGGETQYF. In DNA, the CDR3 is TGTGCCAGCAGCTTTCCTAGCGGGGGTGGAGAGACCCAGTACTTC.

The chain carries TRBV20-1 and TRBJ2-7, with 7 bases fitting TRBD2. Germline V gene sequence: CDR1 DFQATT, CDR2 SNEGSKA (reference sequence). CDR3 length: 13 residues. V shed 1 base, J shed 3 bases, and the junction held 3 bases outside the gene matches. Here the CDR3 DNA reads TGCAGTGCTAGAGTCCCTAGCGGCTACGAGCAGTACTTC. This sequence encodes CSARVPSGYEQYF.

The V call is TRBV4-1, the J call TRBJ2-7, with 9 bases identical to TRBD2. CDR1 and CDR2 (germline): MGHRA, YSYEKL. The V and J ends lost 8 bases and 4 bases, in that order; junction bases with no gene match: 12. The length of the CDR3 is 15 residues. The CDR3: CASGPIGTSSYEQYF. The DNA for the CDR3 is TGCGCCAGCGGACCAATCGGGACTAGCTCGTACGAGCAGTACTTC.

J is TRBJ2-7 and V is TRBV12-3 or TRBV12-4; TRBD2 is a possible D gene (5 bases). This CDR3 region has 13 residues. Trimming removed 6 bases from V and 5 bases from J, with 14 bases in between. The CDR3 coding sequence is TGTGCCAGCAGCCAAGGAGGCGGAAACGAGCAGTACTTC. Its translation is CASSQGGGNEQYF.

The rearrangement uses TRBV7-2 and TRBJ1-5, with a possible D match to TRBD1 (5 bases). Looked up from germline, CDR1 is SGHTA and CDR2 is FQGNSA. V lost 4 bases and J lost 5, with 15 bases in between. The CDR3 totals 15 residues. The CDR3 DNA reads as TGTGCCAGCAGCTCGGGGCCTAAGCGGGATCAGCCCCAGCATTTT. This encodes CASSSGPKRDQPQHF.

This clonotype was seen once. This sequence joins TRBV28 and TRBJ2-7, with 7 bases that match TRBD2. CDR3 size: 14 residues. V dropped 6 bases and J dropped 0; count of bases not matched to a gene: 5. CDR1 is MDHEN and CDR2 is SYDVKM in the germline V gene. The CDR3 loop reads CASSELALSYEQYF. The CDR3 DNA is TGTGCCAGCAGCGAACTAGCGCTCTCCTACGAGCAGTACTTC.